The source of this T cell receptor (beta chain) is a study of T-cell reconstitution after alpha-beta-depleted transplantation in children. General study findings and limits: T-cell counts and diversity at one year post-transplant came mainly from newly produced T cells. Several hundred expanded graft clones reportedly supplied alpha-beta T cells about two months after transplant.

This sample's TCRbeta library carried unique molecular identifier barcodes. TCRdb independently ran MiXCR on the PCR reads; one entry per CDR3 protein. The sample gives 500,000 or so distinct CDR3 sequences, approximately 10% of which show up once; less than 15% is in the top ten. Details on this clonotype: Its antigen is still unknown.

The CDR3 sequence is 16 residues long. Deletions cut 6 bases from V and 2 bases from J, with 18 bases between. This sequence joins TRBV12-3 or TRBV12-4 and TRBJ2-3, with D tentatively TRBD2 (5 bases). The receptor was isolated from a female patient aged 2-9 years who had a stem cell transplant for aplastic anemia, so the T cells may come from the graft donor. The sample was PBMCs, mostly from graft donor cells, taken 180 days after TCRalphabeta/CD19-depleted stem cell transplant. In DNA form, the CDR3 reads TGTGCCAGCAGATCAGGCAGCGGCCTTAACACAGATACGCAGTATTTT. It is translated as CASRSGSGLNTDTQYF.